The 9 T cell receptor beta chains in this list originate from one sample, sequenced in a study of cytomegalovirus exposure and HLA in healthy donors. PCR employed 60 Vbeta and 13 Jbeta primers. TCRdb keeps only in-frame clones here, not all; method: immunoSEQ multiplex PCR. The table has some 130,000 clones, approximately 90% seen once. Sequencing input: PBMCs. Receptor source: a woman aged 25 to 39 in good health and CMV-seronegative.

This clone has a single count. The chain links TRBV2 to TRBJ1-6; 7 bases match TRBD1. Germline values: CDR1 SNHLY, CDR2 FYNNEI. With 6 bases clipped from V and 9 bases from J, the junction kept 8 bases outside the gene matches. The CDR3 sequence is 14 residues long. CDR3 nucleotides: TGTGCCAGCAGAGAGACAGGGAGAGGTTCACCCCTCCACTTT. Encoded protein: CASRETGRGSPLHF.

V usage is TRBV29-1 and J usage is TRBJ1-1; D not certain. V lost 1 base, J lost 3 bases, and 6 bases lay in between. This CDR3 region has 12 residues. Germline V gives CDR1 SQVTM, CDR2 ANQGSEA. CDR3: CSVEVQHTEAFF. In DNA form, the CDR3 reads TGCAGCGTTGAAGTACAGCACACTGAAGCTTTCTTT. Full variable domain (remainder filled in from reference TRBV29-1 and TRBJ1-1): SAVISQKPSRDICQRGTSLTIQCQVDSQVTMMFWYRQQPGQSLTLIATANQGSEATYESGFVIDKFPISRPNLTFSTLTVSNMSPEDSSIYLCSVEVQHTEAFFGQGTRLTVV.

The chain joins TRBV27 to TRBJ2-7; TRBD2 agrees at 10 bases. This CDR3 has 16 residues. Germline assignment: CDR1 MNHEY and CDR2 SMNVEV (reference sequence). The trim removed 4 bases at V and 3 bases at J, leaving 9 bases unmatched. The DNA of the CDR3 is TGTGCCAGCAGTTCGCACTCGAGCGGGAGGGTCTACGAGCAGTACTTC. Its translation: CASSSHSSGRVYEQYF.

This chain connects TRBV29-1 to TRBJ1-6; D is possibly TRBD1 (5 bases). V shed 0 bases and J shed 9 bases, with 9 bases lying between them. The CDR3 consists of 13 residues. The germline V gene encodes CDR1 SQVTM and CDR2 ANQGSEA. CDR3 sequence reads: CSVEDRALSPLHF. The CDR3, as DNA: TGCAGCGTTGAAGACAGGGCTCTTTCACCCCTCCACTTT.

The chain carries TRBV7-2 and TRBJ1-5; D remains ambiguous. The CDR3 loop spans 14 amino acids. Germline V CDR1 and CDR2: SGHTA, FQGNSA. Trimming removed 3 bases at V and 2 bases at J, with 8 bases between. CDR3 protein: CASSFDWGNQPQHF. The CDR3 DNA follows: TGTGCCAGCAGCTTCGACTGGGGCAATCAGCCCCAGCATTTT.

The chain employs TRBV15 and TRBJ1-1; 7 nucleotides match TRBD1. Losses at the gene ends were 5 bases for V and 1 base for J; bases not matched to a gene: 7. CDR3 length: 15 amino acids. The germline CDR1 and CDR2 sequences are LNHNV and YYDKDF (reference sequence). The DNA of the CDR3 is TGTGCCACCAGCCCAGACAGGGCCCGGAACACTGAAGCTTTCTTT. It specifies CATSPDRARNTEAFF.

The chain couples TRBV4-3 to TRBJ1-6; a weak D match, TRBD1 (5 bases). CDR1 and CDR2 from the germline V gene are LGHNA and YSLEER. The CDR3 runs 16 residues. Trimming stripped 0 bases from V and 3 bases from J, with 9 bases between. CDR3 DNA: TGCGCCAGCAGCCAAGATAGGGGCGGCTATAATTCACCCCTCCACTTT. Translated, it gives CASSQDRGGYNSPLHF.

This chain uses TRBV7-6 with TRBJ1-6; D not certain. Looked up from germline, CDR1 is SGHVS and CDR2 is FNYEAQ. This CDR3 comprises 14 residues. Trimming pared 5 bases from V and 3 bases from J, leaving 8 bases between. The CDR3 coding sequence is TGTGCCAGCAGCCCCGGGAACTATAATTCACCCCTCCACTTT. It translates to CASSPGNYNSPLHF.

This chain joins TRBV15 and TRBJ2-1, with D possibly matching TRBD1 (6 bases). V lost 3 bases and J 9 bases, leaving 15 bases between the germline ends. This CDR3 spans 14 amino acids. The germline V gene has CDR1 LNHNV and CDR2 YYDKDF (reference sequence). The CDR3: CATSRETRGFEQFF. The CDR3 nucleotides are TGTGCCACCAGCAGGGAAACAAGGGGGTTTGAGCAGTTCTTC.